This section outlines one T cell receptor (beta chain) sequence together with its context. The CDR3 totals 15 residues. From germline, CDR1 is MNHEY and CDR2 SVGAGI. Trimming removed 4 bases from V and 0 bases from J, with 10 bases in between. The data were taken from a study of blood T cell repertoires in COVID-19. Study-wide background: Specimens from acute and convalescent COVID-19 originated in the United States, Italy and Spain. Sources were T cells, B-cell-depleted T cells, or PBMCs; the material itself was cDNA or gDNA.

In the source study's methods: Scientists estimated how many nucleated cells there were by amplifying reference gene primers. Here immunoSEQ multiplex PCR was the method, and the copy in TCRdb shows in-frame clones only, minus some. V, J and clone size are taken as reported in that table, and D and trimming were inferred from the DNA itself. The sample consists of 100,000 to 150,000 clones, about 79% of them appearing once. The chain is built from TRBV6-5 and TRBJ1-3, with D maybe TRBD1 (5 bases). Specimen: peripheral blood. The TCR comes from a man aged 35 to 55 with active or convalescent COVID-19. This chain's CDR3 is CASSWRGSSGNTIYF. CDR3 DNA: TGTGCCAGCAGTTGGCGGGGGAGCTCTGGAAACACCATATATTTT.